This T cell receptor (beta chain) came from a study of blood T cells in healthy people across ages. General study findings and limits: Strongly correlated with naive T cell percentage was TCR beta diversity. Expanded clonotype shifts may have been confounded, as the donors had an unknown CMV status. PBMC samples, being unsorted, prevented any conclusive comparison of naive and antigen-experienced cells. More naive CD4+ cells and higher diversity were found in long-lived than in aged donors.

J lost 1 base, V lost 9 bases, and 8 bases had no gene match. The CDR3 covers 15 residues. CDR1 is SGHTA, CDR2 FQGNSA, per germline. With respect to this clonotype: The target antigen is unknown.

With a J-beta primer mix and a sample-barcoded 5' primer, a second PCR ran about 7 to 11 cycles. TCRdb fed the 5' RACE reads into MiXCR, producing one record per CDR3 protein. The sample has some 1.5 million distinct CDR3 sequences, 25% to 30% seen once. V is TRBV7-2 and J is TRBJ2-4; 8 nucleotides match TRBD1. The source of this sequence is a woman aged 30 to 39 in good health. The sequenced sample was blood. In nucleotides, the CDR3 is TGTGCCAGTAAACAGGGGGGTGGGGCCAAAAACATTCAGTACTTC. Translating it yields CASKQGGGAKNIQYF.